The present entry profiles one TCR beta chain with its context. Its specificity is unknown. These data are taken from a study of T cell responses to AZD1222 COVID-19 vaccine. Regarding the study as a whole: Females made up more of the donors, who were largely white British, and clonal diversity may have come out too low. Seropositive at baseline were only a handful of AZD1222 recipients.

Repertoires were generated with immunoSEQ multiplex PCR, while TCRdb's copy carries only in-frame clones and drops some. The table has around 120,000 clones, about nine tenths seen once. Here the sequenced sample was peripheral blood, taken 28 days after the second AZD1222 dose. This sequence was found in an adult who received the AZD1222 COVID-19 vaccine.

The CDR3 loop is CASSDTGGIQYF. The CDR3 DNA reads as TGTGCCAGCAGTGACACAGGGGGCATTCAGTACTTC. V gene TRBV6-4 combines with J gene TRBJ2-4; 8 bases line up with TRBD1. Germline V lookup: CDR1 MRHNA, CDR2 SNTAGT. This CDR3 region has 12 residues. V lost 2 bases to trimming and J lost 9 bases; unmatched junction nucleotides: 0.